This entry concerns a single TCR beta chain. Its antigen is undetermined. One junction end does not reproduce the germline sequence, and a read error may be involved. This record comes from a study of T cell repertoires in cytomegalovirus infection. Looking at the study overall: Indications of both CMV infection and matching HLA type were provided by public TCR beta signatures.

Study observations and caveats: Dominating the ex vivo response were HLA-C-restricted CMV-specific TCR beta clonotypes. People with CMV and the relevant HLA were identified by cumulative public TCR beta family frequency.

TCRdb called the reads again in MiXCR, with one record for every CDR3 protein. The sample consists of about 490,000 distinct CDR3 sequences, 26% of them appearing once. CDR1 and CDR2 from the germline V gene are SGHVS and FQNEAQ. The CDR3 is 17 residues long. The source material was PBMCs. The origin of this receptor is a human donor in good health (CMV status not recorded). Some clones in this sample may be carry-over from other donors' samples. The chain carries TRBV7-8 and TRBJ1-2; a weak D match, TRBD1 (6 bases). CDR3 nucleotides: TGTGCCAGCAGCTCAGGACATTCTATCGGGGGCAACTTTGGCTACACCTTC. Residues: CASSSGHSIGGNFGYTF.